This is a list of T cell receptor beta chains from one sample in a study of neoadjuvant anti-PD-1 for oral cavity cancer. Repertoires were generated with immunoSEQ multiplex PCR, while TCRdb's copy carries only in-frame clones and drops some. The profile shows about 15,000 clones, 66% of them singletons. The material sequenced was PBMCs, taken before nivolumab (anti-PD-1) treatment. The receptors were sampled from a person aged 35-80 years with oral cavity squamous cell carcinoma. Both conserved end residues are trimmed from each CDR3. Each record gives: D gene, clone size, J gene, V gene, CDR3 protein. A D gene is named only where the DNA matches it firmly. Rows give clone size only sometimes, using once, few, many, or a class for an expanded clone.

- | - | TRBJ1-1 | TRBV4-2 | ASSQAKANTEAF
TRBD1 | - | TRBJ2-6 | TRBV27 | ASRDRGVLSGANVLT
TRBD2 | few | TRBJ2-2 | TRBV11-2 | ASTPTSGSVELF
- | - | TRBJ2-2 | TRBV5-1 | ASSFPTGELF
TRBD2 | once | TRBJ2-1 | TRBV7-6 | ASSLVTPSGEGLNNEQF
- | - | TRBJ2-2 | TRBV7-2 | ASSLGSMNTGELF
- | few | TRBJ1-6 | TRBV30 | AWSKIRISISPLH
- | - | TRBJ2-6 | TRBV9 | ASSSGVGVGANVLT
- | once | TRBJ1-6 | TRBV29-1 | SVGSGSNSPLH
- | few | TRBJ1-2 | TRBV30 | AWSPLGQAHGYT
TRBD2 | - | TRBJ2-3 | TRBV7-8 | ASSLEGTSGRVLY
- | - | TRBJ1-6 | TRBV28 | ASSWGQGWPNSPLH
- | - | TRBJ1-2 | TRBV2 | ASSESEGSYGYT
- | - | TRBJ2-1 | TRBV19 | ASTPLAPSSYNEQF
- | - | TRBJ2-2 | TRBV28 | ASSFSTTSNTGELF
TRBD1 | - | TRBJ2-7 | TRBV5-5 | ASQPRDRVIYEQY
TRBD1 | - | TRBJ1-2 | TRBV2 | ASSEGTGSYGYT
TRBD1 | - | TRBJ2-5 | TRBV7-8 | ASSQPGQLQETQY
TRBD1 | - | TRBJ1-4 | TRBV6-6 | ASSYRTGNEKLF
- | few | TRBJ2-7 | TRBV5-1 | ASSRGRMYEQY
TRBD2 | - | TRBJ2-1 | TRBV7-8 | ASSLGGLAGGNEQF
- | - | TRBJ1-2 | TRBV27 | ASSPTGREGYGYT
- | - | TRBJ1-6 | TRBV27 | ASSPTGRSPLH
- | once | TRBJ1-6 | TRBV5-6 | ASSPGAQGNSPLH
- | - | TRBJ1-3 | TRBV12-1 | ASSLDCSGNTIY
- | - | TRBJ1-3 | TRBV20-1 | SAPSLGTIY
TRBD2 | - | TRBJ2-5 | TRBV9 | ASSLGLAIETQY
- | - | TRBJ1-5 | TRBV2 | ASTGRQPNQPQH
- | - | TRBJ2-7 | TRBV14 | ASSPRGTRSSYEQY
- | - | TRBJ1-1 | TRBV29-1 | VGMGLRDPEAF
- | - | TRBJ1-5 | TRBV21-1 | ASSTLTLNRGRNQPQH
- | once | TRBJ1-3 | TRBV9 | ASTRTVTTQNTIY
- | - | TRBJ2-7 | TRBV6-5 | ASRLRESYEQY
- | few | TRBJ2-3 | TRBV18 | ASSPGTDTQY
- | - | TRBJ1-1 | TRBV6-5 | ASERKMNTEAF